This T cell receptor beta chain is drawn from a study of OX40 agonist ivuxolimab in advanced cancers. Study summary: The patients received agonistic anti-OX40 (CD134) antibody ivuxolimab.

This table comes from immunoSEQ multiplex PCR, and its TCRdb copy is limited to in-frame clones, with some not included. Altogether 55,000 to 75,000 clones are present, roughly 85% being singletons, with the ten largest covering 0.65% to 0.9%. Researchers took blood at baseline, on cycle 4 day 1, and on cycle 7 day 1. Sequencing used CD4+ or CD8+ T cells sorted from blood, obtained in a trial of the OX40 agonist ivuxolimab. This receptor was taken from an adult with an advanced solid tumor such as melanoma, head and neck, liver or kidney cancer.

The CDR3 reads CATSSRAQDPLYEQYF. The CDR3 bases are TGTGCCACCTCTTCCCGGGCCCAAGATCCCCTGTACGAGCAGTACTTC. The genes are TRBV28 and TRBJ2-7; D gene ambiguous. CDR3 size: 16 residues. Germline CDR1 MDHEN, CDR2 SYDVKM. Trimming removed 10 bases from V and 4 bases from J, with 26 bases in between.